The source of this T cell receptor beta chain is a study of identical twins. TCRdb reprocessed the 5' RACE reads via MiXCR and lists one record per CDR3 protein. The sample shows 700,000 or so distinct CDR3 sequences, approximately 9% of them seen only once. Per the germline V gene, CDR1 is DFQATT and CDR2 is SNEGSKA (reference sequence). The V end was cut by 5 bases, the J end by 4 bases, with 19 bases between. The CDR3 is made up of 15 amino acids. A further study also used this sample, focusing on yellow fever vaccine responses in identical twins.

The specimen was PBMCs. The TCR was taken from a woman aged 18-29 years in good health. The chain couples TRBV20-1 to TRBJ2-3; tentatively, D is TRBD1 (6 bases). The CDR3 region has the DNA TGCAGTGCTCACAGCCCAGGGGTTGAGGCAGATACGCAGTATTTT. Amino acid sequence: CSAHSPGVEADTQYF.